A selection of T cell receptor beta chains follows, all from one sample in a study of neurological immune-mediated disorders. MiXCR, applied by TCRdb to the 5' RACE reads, yields one record per CDR3 protein. The table lists tens of thousands of distinct CDR3 sequences, around 3.9% of them singletons. The sample was PBMCs. The receptors come from a man aged 25-45 years with multiple sclerosis. The CDR3 runs from the conserved cysteine through the conserved F or W. D genes are given only for firm matches. Clone size is stated in some rows and not others, as once, few, many or a class when expanded.

D gene	V gene	J gene	clone size	CDR3 protein	CDR3 DNA
TRBD1	TRBV6-6	TRBJ2-2	many	CASSYPGQGTGELFF	TGTGCCAGCAGTTACCCAGGACAGGGGACCGGGGAGCTGTTTTTT
.	TRBV7-9	TRBJ1-1	many	CASSSQQGTEAFF	TGTGCCAGCAGCTCCCAGCAAGGAACTGAAGCTTTCTTT
.	TRBV14	TRBJ1-5	many	CASSFDSNQPQHF	TGTGCCAGCAGCTTCGATAGCAATCAGCCCCAGCATTTT
.	TRBV5-1	TRBJ2-1	many	CASSLDPNGEQFF	TGCGCCAGCAGCTTGGACCCGAACGGGGAGCAGTTCTTC
.	TRBV20-1	TRBJ1-1	many	CSARLRMNTEAFF	TGCAGTGCTAGGCTCAGGATGAACACTGAAGCTTTCTTT
TRBD1	TRBV4-1	TRBJ1-1	many	CASSWREGQGISNTEAFF	TGCGCCAGCAGCTGGCGCGAGGGACAGGGGATTTCGAACACTGAAGCTTTCTTT
TRBD1	TRBV5-1	TRBJ2-3	many	CASSLDRGGDTQYF	TGCGCCAGCAGTTTGGACAGGGGGGGGGATACGCAGTATTTT
TRBD1	TRBV10-3	TRBJ2-7	many	CAINVDRESEQYF	TGTGCCATCAATGTGGACAGGGAATCCGAGCAGTACTTC
.	TRBV5-1	TRBJ2-5	many	CASRGGGGETQYF	TGCGCCAGCAGAGGTGGGGGTGGAGAGACCCAGTACTTC
.	TRBV5-1	TRBJ1-1	many	CASSLVQGVNTEAFF	TGCGCCAGCAGCTTGGTGCAGGGTGTGAACACTGAAGCTTTCTTT
.	TRBV5-5	TRBJ2-7	many	CASSGTTGGHEQYF	TGTGCCAGCAGCGGTACCACGGGGGGCCACGAGCAGTACTTC
TRBD1	TRBV5-1	TRBJ2-7	.	CASSSVPTGSSYEQYF	TGCGCCAGCAGCTCCGTACCGACAGGGAGCTCCTACGAGCAGTACTTC
TRBD1	TRBV20-1	TRBJ1-2	many	CSASDRGYGYTF	TGCAGTGCTAGCGACAGGGGTTATGGCTACACCTTC
TRBD2	TRBV7-2	TRBJ2-1	many	CASSPQAGGGAREQFF	TGTGCCAGCAGCCCCCAGGCTGGCGGGGGGGCCCGGGAGCAGTTCTTC
TRBD1	TRBV20-1	TRBJ1-6	few	CSGRTGMDSPLHF	TGCAGTGGTCGGACAGGGATGGATTCACCCCTCCACTTT
TRBD1	TRBV20-1	TRBJ1-4	few	CSALGQLNEKLFF	TGCAGTGCTCTGGGACAGCTTAATGAAAAACTGTTTTTT
.	TRBV7-8	TRBJ2-3	many	CASSSLGVASTDTQYF	TGTGCCAGCAGCTCTCTTGGCGTAGCTAGCACAGATACGCAGTATTTT
.	TRBV7-9	TRBJ1-2	many	CASSLEWSGYTF	TGTGCCAGCAGCTTAGAGTGGTCTGGCTACACCTTC
.	TRBV20-1	TRBJ2-1	many	CSAPSQGRDNEQFF	TGCAGTGCACCCTCACAGGGACGGGACAATGAGCAGTTCTTC
.	TRBV24-1	TRBJ2-2	many	CATSDPGMAGELFF	TGTGCCACCAGTGATCCGGGTATGGCCGGGGAGCTGTTTTTT
.	TRBV27	TRBJ1-1	many	CASSPLGINTEAFF	TGTGCCAGCAGTCCCCTGGGGATCAACACTGAAGCTTTCTTT
.	TRBV19	TRBJ1-2	once	CARSIKGNYGYTF	TGTGCCAGAAGTATTAAGGGCAACTATGGCTACACCTTC
TRBD1	TRBV20-1	TRBJ2-7	many	CSATGQGEQYF	TGCAGTGCCACGGGACAGGGCGAGCAGTACTTC
.	TRBV12-3/TRBV12-4	TRBJ2-1	many	CASSFTSGVYNEQFF	TGTGCCAGCAGTTTCACGTCAGGGGTCTACAATGAGCAGTTCTTC
TRBD2	TRBV3-1	TRBJ2-3	many	CASSRQPTSGGATDTQYF	TGTGCCAGCAGCCGACAGCCGACTAGCGGGGGGGCCACAGATACGCAGTATTTT
.	TRBV29-1	TRBJ2-5	many	CSVGGISGETQYF	TGCAGCGTTGGGGGAATTAGTGGGGAGACCCAGTACTTC
.	TRBV7-2	TRBJ1-1	many	CASSPQTGGKAFF	TGTGCCAGCAGCCCGCAGACGGGTGGAAAAGCTTTCTTT
.	TRBV13	TRBJ2-7	many	CASSLSRTDYEQYF	TGTGCCAGCAGCTTATCTCGGACAGACTACGAGCAGTACTTC
.	TRBV7-9	TRBJ1-1	many	CASSLGQVNTEAFF	TGTGCCAGCAGCTTAGGACAGGTGAACACTGAAGCTTTCTTT
TRBD2	TRBV5-1	TRBJ2-5	many	CASRVGTSGQETQYF	TGCGCCAGCAGGGTAGGGACTAGCGGCCAAGAGACCCAGTACTTC
.	TRBV24-1	TRBJ2-5	many	CATSLREETQYF	TGTGCCACCAGTCTCAGGGAAGAGACCCAGTACTTC
.	TRBV7-8	TRBJ2-5	few	CASSLGGMKTQYF	TGTGCCAGCAGCTTAGGGGGCATGAAGACCCAGTACTTC
TRBD1	TRBV3-1	TRBJ1-2	many	CASTRQGSNYGYTF	TGTGCCAGCACCAGACAGGGGTCTAACTATGGCTACACCTTC
TRBD1	TRBV4-1	TRBJ1-4	many	CASSQGTGDGNEKLFF	TGCGCCAGCAGCCAAGGTACAGGGGACGGAAATGAAAAACTGTTTTTT
.	TRBV29-1	TRBJ2-3	many	CSVDGRADTQYF	TGCAGCGTTGATGGGCGGGCAGATACGCAGTATTTT
.	TRBV7-3	TRBJ2-3	many	CASSLTLQADTQYF	TGTGCCAGCAGCTTAACTCTCCAGGCAGATACGCAGTATTTT
.	TRBV5-1	TRBJ1-4	.	CASSLGDGEKLFF	TGCGCCAGCAGCTTGGGGGACGGTGAAAAACTGTTTTTT
.	TRBV29-1	TRBJ1-2	many	CSVEYRKGYTF	TGCAGCGTTGAATACCGAAAGGGCTACACCTTC
TRBD1	TRBV18	TRBJ2-7	many	CASSQGDRGPYEQYF	TGTGCCAGCTCACAAGGGGACAGGGGCCCCTACGAGCAGTACTTC
.	TRBV5-1	TRBJ2-7	many	CASSLDSPGWSYEQYF	TGCGCCAGCAGCTTGGATTCCCCAGGGTGGTCCTACGAGCAGTACTTC
.	TRBV19	TRBJ2-1	few	CASSTTGSTYNEQFF	TGTGCCAGTAGTACCACAGGGTCCACCTACAATGAGCAGTTCTTC
.	TRBV5-1	TRBJ2-1	many	CASSLAGTSSYNEQFF	TGCGCCAGCAGCTTGGCCGGGACAAGCTCCTACAATGAGCAGTTCTTC
TRBD1	TRBV5-1	TRBJ2-7	many	CASSRDRGLEQYF	TGCGCCAGCAGTCGGGACAGGGGGCTCGAGCAGTACTTC
.	TRBV6-5	TRBJ2-3	many	CASSYDWGTDTQYF	TGTGCCAGCAGTTACGACTGGGGCACAGATACGCAGTATTTT
.	TRBV20-1	TRBJ1-1	many	CSARGGQTNTEAFF	TGCAGTGCTAGGGGAGGACAGACGAACACTGAAGCTTTCTTT
.	TRBV11-2	TRBJ2-7	many	CASTALGPPRTHEQYF	TGTGCCAGCACAGCCCTGGGCCCCCCACGGACCCACGAGCAGTACTTC
.	TRBV5-1	TRBJ1-2	many	CASSLEGRGSGYGYTF	TGCGCCAGCAGCTTGGAAGGCAGGGGATCAGGCTATGGCTACACCTTC
.	TRBV7-2	TRBJ1-2	many	CASSSGVVNYGYTF	TGTGCCAGCAGCTCAGGGGTCGTAAACTATGGCTACACCTTC
TRBD1	TRBV12-3/TRBV12-4	TRBJ1-2	many	CASSRSGTGNGYTF	TGTGCCAGCAGTAGATCCGGGACAGGGAACGGCTACACCTTC
.	TRBV5-6	TRBJ2-7	many	CASSFWQFYEQYF	TGTGCCAGCAGCTTTTGGCAGTTCTACGAGCAGTACTTC
.	TRBV6-5	TRBJ2-1	few	CASRPMGRGPDEQFF	TGTGCCAGCAGACCTATGGGCAGGGGACCGGATGAGCAGTTCTTC
.	TRBV6-6	TRBJ1-5	many	CASSPALNGQPQHF	TGTGCCAGCAGTCCCGCCCTGAATGGCCAGCCCCAGCATTTT
.	TRBV14	TRBJ1-1	many	CASSQRRNTEAFF	TGTGCCAGCAGCCAACGGCGGAACACTGAAGCTTTCTTT
TRBD2	TRBV5-1	TRBJ2-7	few	CASSWTGGGAYEQYF	TGCGCCAGCAGCTGGACCGGCGGGGGGGCCTACGAGCAGTACTTC
.	TRBV7-8	TRBJ2-3	many	CASSLAYRAKQGTDTQYF	TGTGCCAGCAGCTTAGCCTATCGGGCCAAGCAGGGCACAGATACGCAGTATTTT